These 25 T cell receptor beta chains were sequenced from one sample in a study of blood T cells in healthy people across ages. Through a sample-barcoded 5' primer and a J-beta primer mix, a second PCR was run for roughly 6 to 12 cycles. TCRdb recomputed calls from the 5' RACE reads with MiXCR, one row per CDR3 protein. The sample records 1,300,000 or so distinct CDR3 sequences, around 59% being singletons. The sequenced material came from blood. The receptors here all came from a man aged 18 to 30 in good health.

V and J are TRBV4-1 and TRBJ2-4, with a possible D match to TRBD2 (5 bases). This CDR3 is built from 15 residues. CDR1 MGHRA and CDR2 YSYEKL come from the germline V gene. V dropped 1 base and J dropped 10 bases, with 17 bases sitting between them. The CDR3 coding sequence is TGCGCCAGCAGCCAAGGAGATGGGCTCGGGATGATTCAGTACTTC. This encodes CASSQGDGLGMIQYF.

This clonotype was observed a handful of times. The chain carries TRBV18 and TRBJ2-5; possibly TRBD1 for D (6 bases). Germline lookup yields CDR1 KGHSH and CDR2 LQKENI. V lost 6 bases and J lost 2, with 13 bases in between. The CDR3 sequence is 14 residues long. CDR3 nucleotide sequence: TGTGCCAGCTCTCCGCACCAGGGGCAAGAGACCCAGTACTTC. It translates to CASSPHQGQETQYF.

The chain recombines TRBV25-1 with TRBJ1-5; D is unclear. The CDR3 covers 15 residues. The V end was cut by 4 bases, the J end by 9 bases, with 19 bases between. Germline CDR1 MGHDK, CDR2 SYGVNS. The CDR3 reads CASSATGIEGTPQHF. For the CDR3, the DNA is TGTGCCAGCAGTGCGACCGGGATCGAAGGTACGCCCCAGCATTTT.

This clonotype was seen just once. This chain joins TRBV4-1 and TRBJ2-7; 8 positions match TRBD1. Germline V CDR1 and CDR2: MGHRA, YSYEKL. The CDR3 covers 16 residues. Trimming at V came to 4 bases and at J to 4 bases, leaving 12 bases not matched to a gene. CDR3 protein: CASSPTVGTGAYEQYF. The CDR3, as DNA: TGCGCCAGCAGCCCTACAGTTGGGACAGGAGCTTACGAGCAGTACTTC.

V usage is TRBV28 and J usage is TRBJ2-7; D call uncertain. Germline V lookup: CDR1 MDHEN, CDR2 SYDVKM. The CDR3 length is 12 residues. V lost 3 bases and J 12 bases, leaving 15 bases between the germline ends. The CDR3 loop is CASSLALETLYF. The CDR3 bases are TGTGCCAGCAGTTTGGCTCTTGAGACCCTGTACTTC.

The chain uses TRBV20-1 and TRBJ1-2; maybe TRBD1 (6 bases). CDR1 is DFQATT and CDR2 is SNEGSKA in the germline V gene (reference sequence). Deletions cut 1 base from V and 2 bases from J, with 11 bases between. This CDR3 has 14 residues. CDR3 residues: CSARGQAKNYGYTF. CDR3 nucleotide sequence: TGCAGTGCTAGAGGACAGGCTAAGAACTATGGCTACACCTTC.

This clonotype was detected many times. This sequence joins TRBV4-1 and TRBJ2-5; D may match TRBD1 or TRBD2 (5 bases each). The CDR3 consists of 13 residues. CDR1 is MGHRA, CDR2 YSYEKL, per germline. V lost 1 base to trimming and J lost 5 bases, with 8 bases between them. CDR3: CASSQVGEETQYF. The CDR3 DNA sequence: TGCGCCAGCAGCCAAGTGGGGGAGGAGACCCAGTACTTC.

The sample holds a few counts of this clonotype. CDR3 bases: TGTGCCAGCAGCTTAGGTTACAGGGGGCTTTCTAGCTCCTATAATTCACCCCTCCACTTT. This translates into CASSLGYRGLSSSYNSPLHF. The gene calls are TRBV7-2 and TRBJ1-6; 9 bases line up with TRBD1. The CDR3 runs to 20 residues. Unmatched junction bases numbered 10, after V lost 1 base and J lost 0 bases. Germline V gene lookup returns CDR1 SGHTA and CDR2 FQGNSA.

This clonotype showed up just a few times. The CDR3 DNA sequence: TGTGCCAGCGCCACTAGCGGGCCCTACAATGAGCAGTTCTTC. This encodes CASATSGPYNEQFF. The chain recombines TRBV7-8 with TRBJ2-1, with 9 bases fitting TRBD2. Per germline, CDR1 SGHVS and CDR2 FQNEAQ. The CDR3 extends over 14 amino acids. V dropped 8 bases and J dropped 2; count of bases not matched to a gene: 4.

This clonotype was recorded a few times. The rearrangement links TRBV29-1 to TRBJ2-3, with D tentatively TRBD2 (5 bases). The CDR3 loop spans 13 amino acids. In germline, CDR1 is SQVTM, CDR2 ANQGSEA. V was shortened by 1 base and J by 1 base, with 6 bases between the two germline ends. This CDR3 reads CSVEGRRTDTQYF. CDR3 in DNA: TGCAGCGTTGAAGGGAGGCGCACAGATACGCAGTATTTT.

This clonotype was seen more than once but under ten times. The gene calls are TRBV6-4 and TRBJ1-2; possibly TRBD1 for D (6 bases). Germline V gene sequence: CDR1 MRHNA, CDR2 SNTAGT. Between the trimmed V and J ends, which lost 5 bases and 4 bases, there was a span of 17 bases. The CDR3 totals 15 residues. The CDR3 protein is CASSRLGQLRYGYTF. In nucleotides, the CDR3 is TGTGCCAGCAGTCGCCTAGGACAGCTTCGCTATGGCTACACCTTC.

The V call is TRBV7-9, the J call TRBJ2-4, with TRBD1 matching 10 bases. The DNA end favors TRBJ2-7, so the J call may be wrong. The CDR3 is 17 residues long. Looked up from germline, CDR1 is SEHNR and CDR2 is FQNEAQ (reference sequence). The CDR3 DNA follows: TGTGCCAGCAGCTCCACAATTCCGGGACAGGGGCTATACGAGCAGTACTTC. Encoded protein: CASSSTIPGQGLYEQYF.

V usage is TRBV6-1 and J usage is TRBJ2-5; D unresolved. The CDR3 is made up of 16 amino acids. The germline V and J ends were trimmed by 7 bases and 5 bases, with 23 bases remaining between them. The germline CDR1 and CDR2 sequences are MNHNS and SASEGT. As DNA, the CDR3 is TGTGCCAGCACCATAACCCAGACACCAGATCGGGAGACCCAGTACTTC. Protein sequence: CASTITQTPDRETQYF.

The J gene is TRBJ1-5, the V gene TRBV12-3 or TRBV12-4; tentatively, D is TRBD1 (5 bases). The V end was cut by 3 bases, the J end by 9 bases, with 15 bases between. CDR3 length: 14 residues. DNA of the CDR3: TGTGCCAGCAGTTTTGGGACGGGGAAGGGGCCCCAGCATTTT. This sequence encodes CASSFGTGKGPQHF.

This chain uses TRBV28 with TRBJ1-5; TRBD1 is a possible D gene (5 bases). The CDR3 runs to 16 residues. Germline CDR1 and CDR2: MDHEN and SYDVKM. The V end was cut by 5 bases, the J end by 1 base, with 15 bases between. CDR3 region: CASSPAGGPSNQPQHF. As DNA, the CDR3 is TGTGCCAGCAGTCCGGCCGGGGGACCCAGCAATCAGCCCCAGCATTTT. Combining the CDR3 with reference TRBV28 and TRBJ1-5 gives the whole variable domain DVKVTQSSRYLVKRTGEKVFLECVQDMDHENMFWYRQDPGLGLRLIYFSYDVKMKEKGDIPEGYSVSREKKERFSLILESASTNQTSMYLCASSPAGGPSNQPQHFGDGTRLSIL.

This chain connects TRBV7-9 to TRBJ1-1; D unclear. CDR3 length equals 12 residues. V was cut by 6 bases and J by 3 bases, with 8 bases left in between. Germline V gives CDR1 SEHNR, CDR2 FQNEAQ (reference sequence). Written as DNA, the CDR3 is TGTGCCAGCAGTACCCGGGACACTGAAGCTTTCTTT. This codes for CASSTRDTEAFF.

This rearrangement joins TRBV20-1 to TRBJ2-7; 10 positions agree with TRBD2. From germline, CDR1 is DFQATT and CDR2 SNEGSKA (reference sequence). The CDR3 is 14 residues long. V dropped 4 bases and J dropped 3; count of bases not matched to a gene: 6. The CDR3 DNA is TGCAGTGCTATGCCACTAGCGGGGTTCTACGAGCAGTACTTC. Its translation is CSAMPLAGFYEQYF.

The chain uses TRBV27 and TRBJ2-1, with TRBD2 matching 8 bases. This CDR3 spans 17 amino acids. CDR1 and CDR2 from the germline V gene are MNHEY and SMNVEV (reference sequence). V was clipped by 6 bases and J by 2 bases; unmatched bases: 12. The CDR3 spells CASSPDTTSVPYNEQFF. In DNA form, the CDR3 reads TGTGCCAGCAGCCCCGATACGACTAGCGTGCCCTACAATGAGCAGTTCTTC.

In its sample, this clonotype was seen a few times. This rearrangement joins TRBV6-5 to TRBJ2-2; D is perhaps TRBD1 (6 bases). V shed 4 bases and J shed 9 bases, with 24 bases lying between them. Germline CDR1 and CDR2: MNHEY and SVGAGI. This CDR3 region has 17 residues. The CDR3 reads CASSSDSYSDPRRELFF. The CDR3 coding sequence is TGTGCCAGCAGTTCGGACAGCTACTCGGACCCACGGAGGGAGCTGTTTTTT.

The rearrangement uses TRBV25-1 and TRBJ1-5; TRBD1 aligns across 7 bases. The CDR3 contains 13 residues. The ends lost 8 bases at V and 2 bases at J; junction bases unmatched: 3. Germline CDR1 and CDR2: MGHDK and SYGVNS. The CDR3 protein is CASGDSGNQPQHF. As DNA, the CDR3 is TGTGCCAGCGGGGACAGTGGCAATCAGCCCCAGCATTTT.

The chain recombines TRBV5-1 with TRBJ2-5; TRBD1 is a possible D gene (6 bases). Looked up from germline, CDR1 is SGHRS and CDR2 is YFSETQ. V lost 2 bases, J lost 4 bases, and 12 bases lay in between. This CDR3 has 14 amino acids. The CDR3 region has the DNA TGCGCCAGCAGCTTAGACGACAGGTTAGAGACCCAGTACTTC. This gives the protein CASSLDDRLETQYF.

The V and J genes are TRBV6-5 and TRBJ2-3; unclear D gene. Per germline, CDR1 MNHEY and CDR2 SVGAGI. Trimming cost V 6 bases and J 0 bases, with 13 bases left between them. This CDR3 contains 15 residues. CDR3 amino acids: CASSDDHPSTDTQYF. The CDR3 DNA sequence: TGTGCCAGCAGCGACGACCACCCTAGCACAGATACGCAGTATTTT.

This chain joins TRBV2 and TRBJ2-1; tentative D call: TRBD2 (6 bases). The V gene lost 6 bases and the J gene lost 6 bases, with 15 bases spanning the gap. The CDR3 totals 14 residues. Looked up from germline, CDR1 is SNHLY and CDR2 is FYNNEI. This chain's CDR3 is CASRRTLLANEQFF. CDR3 DNA sequence: TGTGCCAGCAGGAGGACCTTACTAGCCAATGAGCAGTTCTTC.

This clonotype has just a few counts. The chain uses TRBV5-5 and TRBJ2-1, with D possibly called TRBD1 or TRBD2 (5 bases each). The germline V and J ends were trimmed by 4 bases and 0 bases, with 11 bases remaining between them. This CDR3 is built from 15 residues. Germline-derived CDR1 and CDR2 are SGHKS and YYEKEE (reference sequence). The CDR3 DNA is TGTGCCAGCAGCCTGGGACGTGCCTCCTACAATGAGCAGTTCTTC. Amino acids: CASSLGRASYNEQFF.

The gene calls are TRBV15 and TRBJ2-7; D unresolved. V lost 0 bases to trimming and J lost 6 bases, with 9 bases between them. CDR3 length equals 13 residues. The germline V gene encodes CDR1 LNHNV and CDR2 YYDKDF (reference sequence). CDR3 nucleotides: TGTGCCACCAGCAGAGATTTAGTTGCCGAGCAGTACTTC. Translating gives CATSRDLVAEQYF. The complete variable domain, with remaining parts taken from reference TRBV15 and TRBJ2-7, reads DAMVIQNPRYQVTQFGKPVTLSCSQTLNHNVMYWYQQKSSQAPKLLFHYYDKDFNNEADTPDNFQSRRPNTSFCFLDIRSPGLGDTAMYLCATSRDLVAEQYFGPGTRLTVT.